This T cell receptor (beta chain) was recorded in a study of cytomegalovirus exposure and HLA in healthy donors. In its sample, this clone ranks as medium-sized. This CDR3 is built from 15 residues. The junction had 4 bases not matched to a gene; V was cut back by 3 bases and J by 3 bases. Germline CDR1 and CDR2: SGDLS and YYNGEE. Only in-frame clones appear in the TCRdb table, and some are missing; sequencing was by immunoSEQ multiplex PCR. The sample records more than 110,000 clones, 80% to 90% being singletons. This clonotype was sampled from a woman in her twenties or thirties in good health and CMV-seronegative. Input material: PBMCs. The J gene is TRBJ1-5, the V gene TRBV9; 9 bases agree with TRBD1. The CDR3 reads CASSETGGDNQPQHF. In nucleotides, the CDR3 is TGTGCCAGCAGCGAAACAGGGGGCGACAATCAGCCCCAGCATTTT.